The clone carrying this T cell receptor (beta chain) was picked up many times. Documented time point: longitudinal time-point 2. The data are from a study of neurological immune-mediated disorders. Trimming took 3 bases from V and 6 from J; bases not matched to a gene: 11. The CDR3 length is 17 residues. Germline CDR1 KGHDR, CDR2 SFDVKD. TCRdb itself ran the 5' RACE reads through MiXCR, one entry per CDR3 protein. The sample includes approximately 80,000 distinct CDR3 sequences, nearly 6% of them seen just once. The sample taken for sequencing was PBMCs. The chain combines TRBV24-1 with TRBJ2-3; 10 nucleotides align to TRBD1. The source is an older woman with multiple sclerosis. CDR3 sequence: CATSDRESGQGMDTQYF. The CDR3 nucleotides read TGTGCCACCAGTGATAGGGAATCGGGACAGGGGATGGATACGCAGTATTTT.